This T cell receptor (beta chain) comes out of a study of cytomegalovirus exposure and HLA in healthy donors. Background on the study: Among the 370 or so donors who were genotyped, 70% to 90% fell in the genetic ancestry cluster that is associated with self-reported Caucasian donors. Findings of the study overall: In a later analysis, most CMV-associated TCR beta chains appeared HLA-restricted. Cytomegalovirus status, reportedly, was diagnosed with high specificity and sensitivity by the classifier. HLA allele associations emerged for some 16,000 TCR beta sequences in a later analysis, at 0.05 false discovery rate.

60 Vbeta and 13 Jbeta primers were used in PCR. Sequenced by immunoSEQ multiplex PCR; TCRdb stores in-frame clones only, minus some. The profile shows some 180,000 clones, 85% of them singletons. This CDR3 has 16 residues. Germline V gene sequence: CDR1 MNHEY, CDR2 SMNVEV (reference sequence). Trimming cost V 1 base and J 8 bases; bases outside gene matches: 10. To note about this clone: Its antigen is not identified.

V gene TRBV27 combines with J gene TRBJ2-4; 8 nucleotides agree with TRBD1. The source material was PBMCs. The sequence was obtained from a man aged 30 to 39 in good health and CMV-seropositive. This CDR3 is CASSLYQGATRDIQYF. The CDR3 coding sequence is TGTGCCAGCAGTTTATACCAGGGGGCTACTAGAGACATTCAGTACTTC.